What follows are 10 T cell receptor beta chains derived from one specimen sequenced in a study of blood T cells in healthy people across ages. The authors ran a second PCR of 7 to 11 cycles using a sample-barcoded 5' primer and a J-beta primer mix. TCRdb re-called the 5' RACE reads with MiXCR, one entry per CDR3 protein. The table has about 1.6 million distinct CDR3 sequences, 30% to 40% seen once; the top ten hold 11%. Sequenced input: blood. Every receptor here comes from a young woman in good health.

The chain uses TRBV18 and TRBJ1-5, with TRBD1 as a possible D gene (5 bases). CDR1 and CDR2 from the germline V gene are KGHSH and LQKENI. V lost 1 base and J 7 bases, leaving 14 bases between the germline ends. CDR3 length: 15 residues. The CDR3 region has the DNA TGTGCCAGCTCACCACGTGCAGGGACGGAACAGCCCCAGCATTTT. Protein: CASSPRAGTEQPQHF.

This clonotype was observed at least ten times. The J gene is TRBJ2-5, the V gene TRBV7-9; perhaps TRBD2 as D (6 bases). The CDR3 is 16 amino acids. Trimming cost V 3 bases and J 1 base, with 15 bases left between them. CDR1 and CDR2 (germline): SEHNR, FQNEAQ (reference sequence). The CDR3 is CASSLNSGTSQETQYF. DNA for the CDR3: TGTGCCAGCAGCTTGAATAGCGGCACGTCCCAAGAGACCCAGTACTTC.

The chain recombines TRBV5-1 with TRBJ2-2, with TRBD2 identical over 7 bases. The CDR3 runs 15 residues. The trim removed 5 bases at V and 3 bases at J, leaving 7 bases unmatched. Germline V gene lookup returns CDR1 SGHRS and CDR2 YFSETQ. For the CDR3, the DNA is TGCGCCAGCAGGGCGGGCGCGGGAGACACCGGGGAGCTGTTTTTT. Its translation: CASRAGAGDTGELFF.

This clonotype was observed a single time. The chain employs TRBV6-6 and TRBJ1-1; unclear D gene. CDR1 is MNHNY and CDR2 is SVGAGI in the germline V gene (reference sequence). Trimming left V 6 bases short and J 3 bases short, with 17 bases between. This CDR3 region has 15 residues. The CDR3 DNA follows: TGTGCCAGCAGCCCAATCGGACCCCTGGACACTGAAGCTTTCTTT. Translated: CASSPIGPLDTEAFF.

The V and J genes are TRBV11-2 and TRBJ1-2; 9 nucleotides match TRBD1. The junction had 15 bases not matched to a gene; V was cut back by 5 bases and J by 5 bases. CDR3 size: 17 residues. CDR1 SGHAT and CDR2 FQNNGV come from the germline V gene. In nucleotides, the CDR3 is TGTGCCAGCAGCCCCTACAGGGGGCGGTCGAATTGGTATGGCTACACCTTC. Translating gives CASSPYRGRSNWYGYTF. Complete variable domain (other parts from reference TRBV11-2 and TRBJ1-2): EAGVAQSPRYKIIEKRQSVAFWCNPISGHATLYWYQQILGQGPKLLIQFQNNGVVDDSQLPKDRFSAERLKGVDSTLKIQPAKLEDSAVYLCASSPYRGRSNWYGYTFGSGTRLTVV.

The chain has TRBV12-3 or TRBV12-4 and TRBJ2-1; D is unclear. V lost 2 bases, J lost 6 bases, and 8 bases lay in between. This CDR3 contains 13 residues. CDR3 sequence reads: CASSLSALNEQFF. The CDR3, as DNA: TGTGCCAGCAGTTTATCCGCCCTCAATGAGCAGTTCTTC.

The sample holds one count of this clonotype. This CDR3 is CASSSGTGTNTEAFF. DNA for the CDR3: TGTGCCAGCAGTTCTGGGACAGGGACAAACACTGAAGCTTTCTTT. This chain uses TRBV28 with TRBJ1-1; 9 nucleotides align to TRBD1. Looked up from germline, CDR1 is MDHEN and CDR2 is SYDVKM. CDR3 size: 15 residues. Unmatched junction bases numbered 5, after V lost 4 bases and J lost 2 bases.

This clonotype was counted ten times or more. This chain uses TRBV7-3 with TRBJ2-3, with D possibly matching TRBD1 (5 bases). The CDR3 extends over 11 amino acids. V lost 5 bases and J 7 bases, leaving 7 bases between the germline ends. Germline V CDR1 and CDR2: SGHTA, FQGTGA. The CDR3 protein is CASSQGNTQYF. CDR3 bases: TGTGCCAGCAGCCAGGGAAATACGCAGTATTTT.

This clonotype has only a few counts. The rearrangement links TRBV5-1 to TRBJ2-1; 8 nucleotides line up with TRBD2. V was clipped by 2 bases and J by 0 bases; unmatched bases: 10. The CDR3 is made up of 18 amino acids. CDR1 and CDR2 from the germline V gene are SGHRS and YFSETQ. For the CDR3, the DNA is TGCGCCAGCAGCTTTCACGGGGGGGCCCCGAGCTCCTACAATGAGCAGTTCTTC. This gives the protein CASSFHGGAPSSYNEQFF.

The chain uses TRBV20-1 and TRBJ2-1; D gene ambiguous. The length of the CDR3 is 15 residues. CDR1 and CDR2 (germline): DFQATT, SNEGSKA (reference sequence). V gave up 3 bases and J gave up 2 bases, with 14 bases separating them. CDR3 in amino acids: CSARPPRYTYNEQFF. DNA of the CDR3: TGCAGTGCTAGGCCCCCAAGGTACACCTACAATGAGCAGTTCTTC.